These 21 T cell receptor beta chains share one sample of origin, sequenced in a study of control samples from healthy donors and cancer patients. Profiled with immunoSEQ multiplex PCR; TCRdb holds only in-frame clones, not every one. Of some 140,000 clones in the sample, under 90% were seen once. Sequenced input: PBMCs. The receptors stem from a man over 45 with head and neck cancer.

The chain carries TRBV30 and TRBJ1-6, with unresolved D. The CDR3 extends over 12 amino acids. Germline loops: CDR1 GTSNPN, CDR2 SVGIG (reference sequence). V lost 0 bases and J 8 bases, leaving 5 bases between the germline ends. The CDR3 spells CAWSVRDSPLHF. Written as DNA, the CDR3 is TGTGCCTGGAGTGTTAGGGATTCACCCCTCCACTTT.

This clone was seen a handful of times. This rearrangement joins TRBV7-2 to TRBJ2-2, with TRBD2 as a possible D gene (5 bases). Germline loops: CDR1 SGHTA, CDR2 FQGNSA. CDR3 length equals 12 residues. Trimming stripped 1 base from V and 9 bases from J, with 6 bases between. CDR3 amino acids: CASSLGEWELFF. The CDR3 coding sequence is TGTGCCAGCAGCTTAGGGGAGTGGGAGCTGTTTTTT.

The CDR3 nucleotides are TGTGCCAGCAGCCGGATGGGCTACGAGCAGTACTTC. Its translation: CASSRMGYEQYF. The chain carries TRBV2 and TRBJ2-7; D ambiguous. CDR3 length: 12 residues. V lost 6 bases and J lost 3, with 9 bases in between. From germline, CDR1 is SNHLY and CDR2 FYNNEI.

The V and J genes are TRBV30 and TRBJ1-6; tentatively, D is TRBD1 (5 bases). The germline V gene has CDR1 GTSNPN and CDR2 SVGIG (reference sequence). Trimming removed 2 bases at V and 13 bases at J, with 18 bases between. The CDR3 loop spans 14 amino acids. CDR3 sequence (DNA): TGTGCCTGGAGTCCGGGACCGCCACCTCTCCCCCTCCACTTT. It is translated as CAWSPGPPPLPLHF.

The CDR3 sequence is CSASRTATNYGYTF. The CDR3, as DNA: TGCAGCGCCTCCCGGACAGCGACTAACTATGGCTACACCTTC. The V gene is TRBV29-1, the J gene TRBJ1-2; a weak D match, TRBD1 (6 bases). V lost 7 bases to trimming and J lost 0 bases, with 15 bases between them. The CDR3 totals 14 residues. CDR1 is SQVTM, CDR2 ANQGSEA, per germline.

The V gene is TRBV29-1, the J gene TRBJ2-3; 10 nucleotides match TRBD2. CDR3 length: 14 residues. Germline V gene sequence: CDR1 SQVTM, CDR2 ANQGSEA. V trimming: 5 bases; J trimming: 6 bases; junction bases outside the gene matches: 8. The CDR3 loop is CSVLSGGAGDTQYF. CDR3 DNA: TGCAGCGTTTTGAGCGGGGGGGCCGGGGATACGCAGTATTTT.

This chain joins TRBV14 and TRBJ1-2, with 9 bases aligning to TRBD1. The junction had 5 bases not matched to a gene; V was cut back by 4 bases and J by 8 bases. The CDR3 has 13 residues. Looked up from germline, CDR1 is SGHDN and CDR2 is FVKESK. The CDR3 nucleotides are TGTGCCAGCAGCCCACAGGGGGCGCAGGGCTACACCTTC. Translated: CASSPQGAQGYTF.

The chain combines TRBV24-1 with TRBJ2-1; 10 bases fit TRBD1. The germline V gene encodes CDR1 KGHDR and CDR2 SFDVKD. The J segment lost 0 bases and the V segment lost 5 bases, leaving 6 bases of the junction unmatched. CDR3 length equals 17 residues. CDR3 sequence reads: CATSAGQGTFSYNEQFF. The CDR3 DNA is TGTGCCACCAGTGCGGGACAGGGGACTTTCTCCTACAATGAGCAGTTCTTC.

V usage is TRBV5-4 and J usage is TRBJ1-2; D possibly corresponds to TRBD1 (6 bases). Per the germline V gene, CDR1 is SGHNT and CDR2 is YYREEE (reference sequence). V gave up 7 bases and J gave up 4 bases, with 23 bases separating them. The CDR3 is 16 amino acids. The CDR3 bases are TGTGCCAGCGGCCCCACCGGCAGCCGGGGGGCCTATGGCTACACCTTC. It specifies CASGPTGSRGAYGYTF.

This rearrangement joins TRBV2 to TRBJ2-1; D is perhaps TRBD2 (5 bases). Germline CDR1 is SNHLY and CDR2 is FYNNEI. The CDR3 is 11 residues long. Between the trimmed V and J ends, which lost 4 bases and 12 bases, there was a span of 10 bases. CDR3 loop: CASSGLKRQFF. CDR3 DNA: TGTGCCAGCAGTGGACTAAAAAGGCAGTTCTTC.

The chain combines TRBV6-6 with TRBJ2-2; possibly TRBD2 for D (6 bases). Germline V CDR1 and CDR2: MNHNY, SVGAGI (reference sequence). V dropped 2 bases and J dropped 6 bases, with 13 bases sitting between them. The CDR3 runs 15 residues. The CDR3 here is CASSYGGMPPGELFF. CDR3 nucleotides: TGTGCCAGCAGTTACGGCGGGATGCCCCCCGGGGAGCTGTTTTTT.

The chain uses TRBV11-2 and TRBJ2-5; 8 bases align to TRBD2. The J segment lost 7 bases and the V segment lost 5 bases, leaving 12 bases of the junction unmatched. CDR3 size: 15 residues. Germline-derived CDR1 and CDR2 are SGHAT and FQNNGV. The chain's CDR3 is CASSPWIAGKRTQYF. DNA of the CDR3: TGTGCCAGCAGCCCTTGGATAGCGGGAAAAAGGACCCAGTACTTC.

The chain is built from TRBV23-1 and TRBJ1-2; weak D call: TRBD1 (5 bases). TRBV23-1 is assigned to the ORF class and has an uncertain function. V was cut by 3 bases and J by 6 bases, with 17 bases left in between. This CDR3 spans 15 amino acids. CDR3 protein: CASSHPGTGEHGYTF. DNA of the CDR3: TGCGCCAGCAGTCACCCCGGGACTGGAGAACATGGCTACACCTTC.

The V gene is TRBV19, the J gene TRBJ2-3; the match to TRBD1 covers 7 bases. Germline loops: CDR1 LNHDA, CDR2 SQIVND (reference sequence). J gave up 2 bases and V 4 bases, and 6 bases lay outside the gene matches. The CDR3 has 15 amino acids. CDR3 DNA: TGTGCCAGTAGTACTACGGACAGGCACACAGATACGCAGTATTTT. Translated, it gives CASSTTDRHTDTQYF.

J is TRBJ1-1 and V is TRBV7-2; D call uncertain. The V end was cut by 1 base, the J end by 8 bases, with 8 bases between. CDR1 is SGHTA, CDR2 FQGNSA, per germline. The CDR3 extends over 12 amino acids. The CDR3: CASSLGRAEAFF. The CDR3 DNA reads TGTGCCAGCAGCTTAGGTCGGGCAGAAGCTTTCTTT.

Details on this clone: At the DNA level, this CDR3 is encoded by other sequences in the same sample as well. The rearrangement joins TRBV2 to TRBJ1-1; D not resolved. The germline gives CDR1 SNHLY, CDR2 FYNNEI. This CDR3 has 13 residues. V lost 0 bases, J lost 1 base, and 3 bases lay in between. The CDR3 region has the DNA TGTGCCAGCAGTGAAGCGGGGAACACTGAAGCTTTCTTT. This codes for CASSEAGNTEAFF.

The chain recombines TRBV19 with TRBJ2-7, with TRBD1 matching over 8 bases. Germline V gene sequence: CDR1 LNHDA, CDR2 SQIVND (reference sequence). The CDR3 totals 13 residues. J gave up 4 bases and V 10 bases, and 9 bases lay outside the gene matches. The CDR3 DNA sequence: TGTGCCACTTCCCGACAGGGGATGTACGAGCAGTACTTC. Protein: CATSRQGMYEQYF.

The V gene is TRBV29-1, the J gene TRBJ2-6; D not resolved. The CDR3 is 13 amino acids. V was trimmed by 6 bases and J by 2 bases, leaving 8 bases between them. Per germline, CDR1 SQVTM and CDR2 ANQGSEA. CDR3 protein: CSVSGAGANVLTF. In DNA form, the CDR3 reads TGCAGCGTGAGTGGGGCTGGGGCCAACGTCCTGACTTTC.

V and J are TRBV5-5 and TRBJ1-5; 9 bases map to TRBD1. The CDR3 length is 18 residues. J lost 0 bases, V lost 0 bases, and 7 bases had no gene match. The germline CDR1 and CDR2 sequences are SGHKS and YYEKEE (reference sequence). CDR3 coding DNA: TGTGCCAGCAGCTTGGGGGGGACAGGGATTCATAGCAATCAGCCCCAGCATTTT. As protein: CASSLGGTGIHSNQPQHF. The full variable domain, completed using reference TRBV5-5 and TRBJ1-5, is DAGVTQSPTHLIKTRGQQVTLRCSPISGHKSVSWYQQVLGQGPQFIFQYYEKEERGRGNFPDRFSARQFPNYSSELNVNALLLGDSALYLCASSLGGTGIHSNQPQHFGDGTRLSIL.

This chain uses TRBV10-3 with TRBJ1-1, with no clear D. V was clipped by 8 bases and J by 0 bases, with 13 bases between them. This CDR3 spans 14 amino acids. Germline loops: CDR1 ENHRY, CDR2 SYGVKD. This chain's CDR3 is CAISRVGMNTEAFF. The CDR3 DNA sequence: TGTGCCATCTCGAGGGTAGGGATGAACACTGAAGCTTTCTTT.

This clone turned up a few times. This rearrangement joins TRBV9 to TRBJ2-7; no clear D gene. This CDR3 spans 15 amino acids. CDR1 is SGDLS and CDR2 is YYNGEE in the germline V gene. The V end was cut by 0 bases, the J end by 0 bases, with 10 bases between. The CDR3 here is CASSVEPDPSYEQYF. In DNA form, the CDR3 reads TGTGCCAGCAGCGTAGAACCGGATCCCTCCTACGAGCAGTACTTC.